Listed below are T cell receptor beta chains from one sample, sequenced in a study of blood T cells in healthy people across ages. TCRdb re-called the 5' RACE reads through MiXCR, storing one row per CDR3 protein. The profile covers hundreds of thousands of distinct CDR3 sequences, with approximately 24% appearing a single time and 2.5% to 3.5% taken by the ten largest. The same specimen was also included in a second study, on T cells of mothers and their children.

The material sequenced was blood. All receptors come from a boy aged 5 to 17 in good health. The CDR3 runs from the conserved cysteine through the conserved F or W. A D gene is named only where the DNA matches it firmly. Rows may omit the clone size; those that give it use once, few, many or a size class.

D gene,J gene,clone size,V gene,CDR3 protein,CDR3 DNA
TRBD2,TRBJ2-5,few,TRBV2,CARAGGSQETQYF,TGTGCCAGAGCGGGGGGTTCGCAAGAGACCCAGTACTTC
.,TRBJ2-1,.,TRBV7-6,CASSPLTNEQFF,TGTGCCAGCAGCCCTTTAACCAATGAGCAGTTCTTC
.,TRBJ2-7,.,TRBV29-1,CSVPGAGSLEYF,TGCAGCGTTCCGGGGGCGGGGAGTTTGGAGTACTTC
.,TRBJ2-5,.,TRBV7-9,CASSSRDPRGETQYF,TGTGCCAGCAGCTCCCGCGACCCAAGGGGGGAGACCCAGTACTTC
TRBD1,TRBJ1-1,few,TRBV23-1,CASSHQDRGSAEAFF,TGCGCCAGCAGTCACCAGGACAGGGGTTCGGCTGAAGCTTTCTTT
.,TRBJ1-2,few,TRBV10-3,CAAHHGGTANYGYTF,TGTGCCGCCCACCATGGGGGAACAGCTAACTATGGCTACACCTTC
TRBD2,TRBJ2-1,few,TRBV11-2,CASRPIAGGGGNEQFF,TGTGCCAGCAGGCCCATAGCGGGGGGCGGCGGGAATGAGCAGTTCTTC
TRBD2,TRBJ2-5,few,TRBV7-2,CASSISLAGGGTQYF,TGTGCCAGCAGCATTAGCCTAGCGGGGGGAGGGACCCAGTACTTC
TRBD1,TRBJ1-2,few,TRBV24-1,CATSAPDRGVYGYTF,TGTGCCACCAGTGCCCCGGACAGGGGCGTCTATGGCTACACCTTC
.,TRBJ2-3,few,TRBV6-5,CASSSPDSGTDTQYF,TGTGCCAGCAGTTCCCCCGACAGCGGCACAGATACGCAGTATTTT
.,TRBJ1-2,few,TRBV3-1,CASGRLLEVGAAGYTF,TGTGCCAGCGGTCGGCTCCTGGAGGTGGGGGCGGCTGGCTACACCTTC
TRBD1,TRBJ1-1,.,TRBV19,CASSIPPGQGNTEAFF,TGTGCCAGTAGTATACCCCCGGGACAGGGGAACACTGAAGCTTTCTTT
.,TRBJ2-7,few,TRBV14,CASSQEPGLNYEQYF,TGTGCCAGCAGCCAGGAACCGGGACTTAATTACGAGCAGTACTTC
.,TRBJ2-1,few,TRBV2,CASGLQANNEQFF,TGTGCCAGCGGATTACAGGCTAACAATGAGCAGTTCTTC
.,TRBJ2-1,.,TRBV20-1,CSARRQGGSNEQFF,TGCAGTGCTAGACGACAGGGAGGGTCGAATGAGCAGTTCTTC
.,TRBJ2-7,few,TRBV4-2,CASSHPLGQSSYEQYF,TGTGCCAGCAGCCATCCCCTGGGGCAGTCGTCCTACGAGCAGTACTTC